A selection of T cell receptor beta chains follows, all from one sample in a study of cytomegalovirus exposure and HLA in healthy donors. TCRdb's table, derived via immunoSEQ multiplex PCR, lists solely in-frame clones and lacks some. Of some 150,000 clones in the sample, 87% were seen once. What was sequenced was PBMCs. The receptors here all came from a woman in her thirties in good health and CMV-seronegative. Both conserved end residues are trimmed from each CDR3. Each record gives: clone size, V gene, J gene, CDR3 length, CDR3 protein. Clone size is given for some rows only: seen once, a few or many times, or a class if the clone is expanded.

once	TRBV5-5	TRBJ1-1	12	ASRWGGWDTEAF
NA	TRBV5-6	NA	12	ASSFGQGVGEQY
NA	TRBV6-5	TRBJ2-3	11	ASRRGSTDTQY
NA	TRBV5-4	TRBJ2-3	15	ASSLWRTGYQADTQY
few	TRBV2	TRBJ2-7	14	ASSAPPGQGSYEQY
NA	TRBV7-2	TRBJ2-1	10	ASSSFSGEQF
NA	TRBV15	TRBJ2-1	12	ATSSIIRGNEQF
once	TRBV18	TRBJ2-5	11	ASSRGLQETQY
NA	TRBV5-6	TRBJ1-1	11	ASSRTLNTEAF
NA	TRBV30	TRBJ1-1	12	AWSQFGGLREAF
NA	TRBV5-1	TRBJ1-2	13	ASSLAPGTTYGYT
NA	TRBV28	TRBJ2-1	14	ASSLAGANSYNEQF
once	TRBV10-1	TRBJ2-2	11	ASKGQSTGELF
few	TRBV4-3	TRBJ2-7	13	ASSPRLEAFYEQY
NA	TRBV7-3	TRBJ2-1	16	ASSFQPGVAGGYNEQF
NA	TRBV25-1	TRBJ2-7	9	ASSGLFGQY
NA	TRBV4-1	TRBJ1-1	14	ASSQDLGTGVTEAF
NA	TRBV9	TRBJ2-5	13	ASSPRLAKQETQY
NA	TRBV6-6	TRBJ1-2	11	ASRPEQGGGYT
NA	TRBV5-6	TRBJ2-5	11	ASRGQGALEQY
NA	TRBV2	NA	10	AGLARSYEQY
NA	TRBV5-1	NA	12	ASSPRTGSSEQY
once	TRBV29-1	TRBJ2-7	10	SVGRSSYEQY
NA	TRBV4-1	TRBJ1-2	14	ASSPGWGTTDYGYT
NA	TRBV4-1	TRBJ1-2	15	ASSQAQGQPAPGGYT
NA	TRBV25-1	TRBJ1-5	12	ASSEPGPNQPQH
once	TRBV6-5	TRBJ2-3	13	ASSYDFGGTDTQY
NA	TRBV6-1	TRBJ2-1	13	ASIPLAGDLNEQF
NA	TRBV11-3	TRBJ2-1	13	ASSLAGTPVGEQF
NA	TRBV5-1	TRBJ2-7	11	ASSGASLYEQY
NA	TRBV28	TRBJ2-2	11	ATAGPNTGELF
NA	TRBV18	TRBJ2-2	13	ASSPDRINTGELF
NA	TRBV19	TRBJ2-7	14	ASSSWTSFSTYEQY
few	TRBV5-4	TRBJ1-4	12	ASSRQGAVEKLF
NA	TRBV7-9	TRBJ1-4	13	ASSSRFATNEKLF